The 29 T cell receptor beta chains below come from one sample, sequenced in a study of beta chain features in type 1 diabetes. Expressed TCRB transcripts were sequenced, since all the RNA that had been isolated was reverse transcribed. The table came from immunoSEQ multiplex PCR; TCRdb's copy has only in-frame clones and leaves some out. Found here are some 360,000 clones, roughly a fifth of them singletons; the top ten hold 0.044%. The sequenced material came from naive CD4+ T cells from blood. These receptor sequences come from a woman younger than 35 in good health.

The chain is built from TRBV7-3 and TRBJ2-2; TRBD2 might be the D (5 bases). V gave up 0 bases and J gave up 7 bases, with 9 bases separating them. The CDR3 contains 14 residues. Germline V gene sequence: CDR1 SGHTA, CDR2 FQGTGA. The CDR3 nucleotides are TGTGCCAGCAGCTTAACTCCTAGCTTCGGGGAGCTGTTTTTT. Amino acids: CASSLTPSFGELFF.

J is TRBJ2-7 and V is TRBV5-6; TRBD1 matches 9 bases. This CDR3 has 14 amino acids. V lost 4 bases to trimming and J lost 5 bases; unmatched junction nucleotides: 7. Germline CDR1 and CDR2: SGHDT and YYEEEE. The CDR3, as DNA: TGTGCCAGCAGCCGCCGGGACAGGGTCAACGAGCAGTACTTC. As protein: CASSRRDRVNEQYF.

This clone was seen a few times. The chain uses TRBV19 and TRBJ2-1, with TRBD2 matching 8 bases. Germline trimming cut 8 bases from V and 8 bases from J; bases unmatched to any gene: 8. CDR1 and CDR2 (germline): LNHDA, SQIVND (reference sequence). The CDR3 totals 13 residues. This CDR3 reads CASAPGGADEQFF. Written as DNA, the CDR3 is TGTGCCAGTGCCCCGGGAGGGGCGGATGAGCAGTTCTTC.

The chain carries TRBV7-9 and TRBJ2-5; D is possibly TRBD1 (6 bases). Between the trimmed V and J ends, which lost 4 bases and 5 bases, there was a span of 14 bases. Per the germline V gene, CDR1 is SEHNR and CDR2 is FQNEAQ (reference sequence). The CDR3 runs to 14 residues. In nucleotides, the CDR3 is TGTGCCAGCAGCTCAGGGGTTGGTGGTGAGACCCAGTACTTC. Encoded protein: CASSSGVGGETQYF.

This chain uses TRBV5-1 with TRBJ2-5, with D perhaps TRBD1 (6 bases). Trimming took 0 bases from V and 1 from J, leaving 10 bases between them. Germline assignment: CDR1 SGHRS and CDR2 YFSETQ. The CDR3 totals 15 residues. The CDR3 DNA is TGCGCCAGCAGCTTGGCTCAGGGGATCCAAGAGACCCAGTACTTC. This codes for CASSLAQGIQETQYF.

The chain is built from TRBV28 and TRBJ2-4, with 7 bases fitting TRBD1. The ends lost 5 bases at V and 0 bases at J; junction bases unmatched: 13. The CDR3 is 18 amino acids. Germline loops: CDR1 MDHEN, CDR2 SYDVKM. CDR3 bases: TGTGCCAGCAGTCGACGGACAGGCCTCCCAATAGCCAAAAACATTCAGTACTTC. Amino acids: CASSRRTGLPIAKNIQYF.

The chain joins TRBV7-9 to TRBJ2-7; 9 bases are shared with TRBD1. Germline trimming cut 5 bases from V and 5 bases from J; bases unmatched to any gene: 7. CDR1 is SEHNR, CDR2 FQNEAQ, per germline (reference sequence). The CDR3 covers 14 residues. The CDR3 here is CASSSRQGENEQYF. Here the CDR3 DNA reads TGTGCCAGCAGCAGCCGACAGGGGGAAAACGAGCAGTACTTC.

This clone was seen only a few times. The rearrangement links TRBV4-2 to TRBJ1-2; D might be TRBD1 (6 bases). Deletions cut 1 base from V and 7 bases from J, with 19 bases between. This CDR3 contains 16 residues. The V gene's germline CDR1 is LGHNA and CDR2 YNFKEQ. CDR3 nucleotide sequence: TGTGCCAGCAGCCAAGCTTCAGGGGCAGGTGGGGGTGGCTACACCTTC. Its protein is CASSQASGAGGGGYTF.

The chain carries TRBV7-8 and TRBJ2-5, with D uncertain. The V gene lost 5 bases and the J gene lost 6 bases, with 13 bases spanning the gap. The CDR3 totals 13 residues. Per the germline V gene, CDR1 is SGHVS and CDR2 is FQNEAQ. The CDR3 bases are TGTGCCAGCAGCACCCTAGTGCCGCAGACCCAGTACTTC. It yields the protein CASSTLVPQTQYF. Together with reference TRBV7-8 and TRBJ2-5, the CDR3 gives the full variable domain: GAGVSQSPRYKVAKRGQDVALRCDPISGHVSLFWYQQALGQGPEFLTYFQNEAQLDKSGLPSDRFFAERPEGSVSTLKIQRTQQEDSAVYLCASSTLVPQTQYFGPGTRLLVL.

This clone showed up just a few times. The rearrangement links TRBV10-3 to TRBJ2-5, with D tentatively TRBD1 (5 bases). The CDR3 is 13 amino acids. V was pared by 0 bases and J by 7 bases, with 9 bases between. Germline lookup yields CDR1 ENHRY and CDR2 SYGVKD. In nucleotides, the CDR3 is TGTGCCATCAGTGAGTCTGGGGCCTGGACCCAGTACTTC. This encodes CAISESGAWTQYF.

This clone was counted between two and nine times. The chain employs TRBV29-1 and TRBJ1-2, with D possibly matching TRBD1 (5 bases). CDR1 is SQVTM and CDR2 is ANQGSEA in the germline V gene. This CDR3 has 12 residues. Trimming removed 6 bases at V and 4 bases at J, with 12 bases between. CDR3 bases: TGCAGCGTATCTCAGGGAACCTATGGCTACACCTTC. Its translation: CSVSQGTYGYTF.

The chain couples TRBV9 to TRBJ2-7, with D tentatively TRBD2 (5 bases). Germline-derived CDR1 and CDR2 are SGDLS and YYNGEE. With 2 bases removed from V and 3 bases from J, the gap between germline ends came to 15 bases. The CDR3 contains 15 residues. In DNA, the CDR3 is TGTGCCAGCAGCGTTGCCCCGGTACTAGTCTACGAGCAGTACTTC. This sequence encodes CASSVAPVLVYEQYF.

This chain links TRBV7-8 with TRBJ2-7, with D hard to call. The CDR3 contains 15 residues. Germline values: CDR1 SGHVS, CDR2 FQNEAQ. The ends were cut back, 5 bases at V and 0 bases at J, with 14 bases in the middle. This CDR3 reads CASSLGFFFSYEQYF. The CDR3 DNA follows: TGTGCCAGCAGCCTCGGGTTCTTCTTCTCCTACGAGCAGTACTTC.

In its sample, this clone was seen a few times. The rearrangement joins TRBV10-3 to TRBJ2-3; 15 bases map to TRBD2. After removal of 6 bases from V and 6 bases from J, the junction contained 7 bases not matched to a gene. This CDR3 is built from 16 residues. Germline CDR1 and CDR2: ENHRY and SYGVKD. CDR3 region: CAISPGTSGRPDTQYF. The CDR3 bases are TGTGCCATCAGCCCCGGGACTAGCGGGAGGCCTGATACGCAGTATTTT.

This chain joins TRBV9 and TRBJ1-2, with D uncertain. The CDR3 spans 13 residues. Germline-derived CDR1 and CDR2 are SGDLS and YYNGEE. Trimming removed 3 bases at V and 3 bases at J, with 9 bases between. The CDR3 sequence: CASSGEGDYGYTF. CDR3 coding DNA: TGTGCCAGCAGCGGGGAGGGTGACTATGGCTACACCTTC.

This clone occurred a few times. V gene TRBV4-1 combines with J gene TRBJ1-1; tentatively, D is TRBD1 (5 bases). CDR3 length equals 17 residues. Trimming stripped 3 bases from V and 4 bases from J, with 21 bases between. The germline gives CDR1 MGHRA, CDR2 YSYEKL. The CDR3 sequence: CASSQREGRAESTEAFF. The DNA of the CDR3 is TGCGCCAGCAGCCAGCGGGAGGGCAGGGCGGAGAGCACTGAAGCTTTCTTT.

The chain recombines TRBV4-1 with TRBJ1-2, with 10 bases that match TRBD1. V dropped 6 bases and J dropped 4; count of bases not matched to a gene: 8. The CDR3 sequence is 15 residues long. The germline gives CDR1 MGHRA, CDR2 YSYEKL. The CDR3 loop reads CASRVPGQGSYGYTF. CDR3 DNA sequence: TGCGCCAGCAGGGTACCGGGACAGGGGAGCTATGGCTACACCTTC.

V and J are TRBV19 and TRBJ2-2, with 15 bases aligning to TRBD2. The germline gives CDR1 LNHDA, CDR2 SQIVND (reference sequence). J lost 5 bases, V lost 5 bases, and 6 bases had no gene match. This CDR3 has 17 amino acids. Written as DNA, the CDR3 is TGTGCCAGTAGTCCGCCGGGACTAGCGGGAGGAACCGGGGAGCTGTTTTTT. Its protein is CASSPPGLAGGTGELFF.

This chain links TRBV7-9 with TRBJ2-5, with a tentative D call TRBD2 (6 bases). V dropped 1 base and J dropped 5 bases, with 14 bases sitting between them. Germline assignment: CDR1 SEHNR and CDR2 FQNEAQ (reference sequence). This CDR3 has 15 residues. CDR3 bases: TGTGCCAGCAGCTTAGGGAGACTAGTCCGCGAGACCCAGTACTTC. This codes for CASSLGRLVRETQYF.

This clone was found a few times. The chain's CDR3 is CASSLSGGPPYNEQFF. CDR3 nucleotides: TGTGCCAGCAGCTTAAGCGGGGGACCACCTTACAATGAGCAGTTCTTC. The chain combines TRBV7-9 with TRBJ2-1; 8 positions match TRBD2. The J segment lost 4 bases and the V segment lost 2 bases, leaving 7 bases of the junction unmatched. Germline V gives CDR1 SEHNR, CDR2 FQNEAQ (reference sequence). The CDR3 is made up of 16 amino acids.

The rearrangement links TRBV7-2 to TRBJ2-7; no clear D. V was shortened by 5 bases and J by 0 bases, with 5 bases between the two germline ends. The CDR3 sequence is 12 residues long. Germline V gene data show CDR1 as SGHTA and CDR2 as FQGNSA. The CDR3 DNA reads TGTGCCAGCAGCCCCTACTCCTACGAGCAGTACTTC. Its protein is CASSPYSYEQYF. The whole variable domain, filled in from reference TRBV7-2 and TRBJ2-7, reads GAGVSQSPSNKVTEKGKDVELRCDPISGHTALYWYRQSLGQGLEFLIYFQGNSAPDKSGLPSDRFSAERTGGSVSTLTIQRTQQEDSAVYLCASSPYSYEQYFGPGTRLTVT.

This clone was counted between two and nine times. CDR3 sequence (DNA): TGTGCCAGCAGCGTAGCTACCCTAGCGGAGACGGGTGAGCAGTTCTTC. This sequence encodes CASSVATLAETGEQFF. The V call is TRBV9, the J call TRBJ2-1; 7 positions match TRBD2. After removal of 0 bases from V and 9 bases from J, the junction contained 12 bases not matched to a gene. Germline CDR1 and CDR2: SGDLS and YYNGEE. This CDR3 region has 16 residues.

This clone came up a few times. The chain employs TRBV30 and TRBJ2-4; 7 bases are shared with TRBD2. V lost 5 bases and J lost 3; bases outside the gene matches: 10. The CDR3 extends over 15 amino acids. The germline CDR1 and CDR2 sequences are GTSNPN and SVGIG (reference sequence). In nucleotides, the CDR3 is TGTGCCTGGCCTCGGGGGGAGCTGGACAAAAACATTCAGTACTTC. It yields the protein CAWPRGELDKNIQYF.

This chain joins TRBV5-4 and TRBJ2-3; tentatively, D is TRBD2 (6 bases). Germline V gene data show CDR1 as SGHNT and CDR2 as YYREEE (reference sequence). Trimming removed 4 bases from V and 0 bases from J, with 12 bases in between. This CDR3 has 15 residues. The CDR3 loop reads CASSAGPQSTDTQYF. The CDR3 region has the DNA TGTGCCAGCAGCGCGGGACCCCAAAGCACAGATACGCAGTATTTT.

The chain combines TRBV2 with TRBJ2-7, with a weak D call TRBD1 (6 bases). Trimming shortened V by 6 bases and J by 4 bases, and 13 bases separated the two germline ends. Germline CDR1 is SNHLY and CDR2 is FYNNEI. The CDR3 runs to 13 residues. The CDR3 loop is CASSLGQTYEQYF. The CDR3 DNA follows: TGTGCCAGCAGCCTCGGACAGACGTACGAGCAGTACTTC.

This clone has a handful of counts. V usage is TRBV30 and J usage is TRBJ1-2; perhaps TRBD1 as D (5 bases). The germline V gene encodes CDR1 GTSNPN and CDR2 SVGIG (reference sequence). This CDR3 is 14 amino acids long. V was clipped by 4 bases and J by 1 base, with 13 bases between them. The CDR3 spells CAWTVRQLNYGYTF. The CDR3 nucleotides are TGTGCCTGGACTGTCCGACAGCTTAACTATGGCTACACCTTC.

This chain links TRBV4-2 with TRBJ2-7; D is ambiguous. The CDR3 totals 15 residues. Looked up from germline, CDR1 is LGHNA and CDR2 is YNFKEQ. V was pared by 1 base and J by 2 bases, with 12 bases between. CDR3 bases: TGTGCCAGCAGCCAAGGAACAGCTCTTACCTACGAGCAGTACTTC. Translating gives CASSQGTALTYEQYF.

This clone was recorded a few times. The chain recombines TRBV12-5 with TRBJ2-7, with TRBD2 matching 7 bases. The CDR3 has 13 residues. Germline assignment: CDR1 LGHNT and CDR2 FRNRAP. Trimming cost V 9 bases and J 3 bases; bases outside gene matches: 8. DNA for the CDR3: TGTGCTAGCTCGTTTGGGGGGGACTACGAGCAGTACTTC. The encoded protein is CASSFGGDYEQYF. Full variable domain (remainder filled in from reference TRBV12-5 and TRBJ2-7): DARVTQTPRHKVTEMGQEVTMRCQPILGHNTVFWYRQTMMQGLELLAYFRNRAPLDDSGMPKDRFSAEMPDATLATLKIQPSEPRDSAVYFCASSFGGDYEQYFGPGTRLTVT.

The V and J genes are TRBV7-2 and TRBJ2-6, with D possibly matching TRBD2 (5 bases). V was clipped by 8 bases and J by 4 bases, with 12 bases between them. The germline V gene has CDR1 SGHTA and CDR2 FQGNSA. The CDR3 is made up of 14 amino acids. In DNA form, the CDR3 reads TGTGCCAGCGTGAGGGTACTGGGGGCCAACGTCCTGACTTTC. Translating it yields CASVRVLGANVLTF. Based on the CDR3 plus reference TRBV7-2 and TRBJ2-6, the full variable domain is GAGVSQSPSNKVTEKGKDVELRCDPISGHTALYWYRQSLGQGLEFLIYFQGNSAPDKSGLPSDRFSAERTGGSVSTLTIQRTQQEDSAVYLCASVRVLGANVLTFGAGSRLTVL.